This is a list of T cell receptor beta chains from one sample in a study of shared clonotypes between healthy human individuals. Profiling relied on immunoSEQ multiplex PCR, and the TCRdb table lists in-frame clones only, not all of them. The data contain under 200,000 clones, 90% to 95% of them singletons. The sample was naive CD4+ T cells sorted from blood. The receptors here all came from a woman aged 25 to 39 in good health. Both conserved end residues are part of each CDR3. A D gene is named only where the DNA matches it firmly.

V gene: TRBV2; J gene: TRBJ1-3; D gene: TRBD1; CDR3 protein: CASNGQGRNTIYF
V gene: TRBV18; J gene: TRBJ2-7; D gene: NA; CDR3 protein: CASSPEARSYEQYF
V gene: TRBV5-1; J gene: TRBJ1-3; D gene: NA; CDR3 protein: CASSLGQIGNTIYF
V gene: TRBV10-1; J gene: TRBJ1-2; D gene: TRBD1; CDR3 protein: CASMGTGVYGYTF
V gene: TRBV27; J gene: TRBJ1-2; D gene: NA; CDR3 protein: CASSPASTTQGGYTF
V gene: TRBV4-1; J gene: TRBJ2-1; D gene: TRBD2; CDR3 protein: CASSQVALGGRAFYNEQFF
V gene: TRBV19; J gene: TRBJ1-5; D gene: NA; CDR3 protein: CASSPLLDQPQHF
V gene: TRBV5-1; J gene: TRBJ2-7; D gene: TRBD2; CDR3 protein: CASSLTSGTSHEQYF
V gene: TRBV2; J gene: TRBJ2-1; D gene: NA; CDR3 protein: CASSEAPFTEQFF
V gene: TRBV7-9; J gene: TRBJ2-1; D gene: TRBD2; CDR3 protein: CASNRLAGAREQFF
V gene: TRBV6-4; J gene: TRBJ2-7; D gene: NA; CDR3 protein: CASSDDFVGPSYEQYF
V gene: TRBV28; J gene: TRBJ2-7; D gene: TRBD2; CDR3 protein: CASRSPGLARYEQYF
V gene: TRBV11-2; J gene: TRBJ2-2; D gene: TRBD2; CDR3 protein: CASSLVGSGLAGNTGELFF
V gene: TRBV18; J gene: TRBJ2-2; D gene: NA; CDR3 protein: CASSPRKDSDTGELFF
V gene: TRBV9; J gene: TRBJ2-2; D gene: TRBD2; CDR3 protein: CASSVVSGGLAGVTGELFF
V gene: TRBV10-3; J gene: TRBJ2-7; D gene: TRBD2; CDR3 protein: CAISKPVFRRGRSYEQYF
V gene: TRBV10-1; J gene: TRBJ1-3; D gene: TRBD1; CDR3 protein: CASSTGTVSGNTIYF
V gene: TRBV28; J gene: NA; D gene: NA; CDR3 protein: CASSGPGTNYEQYF
V gene: TRBV5-4; J gene: TRBJ2-7; D gene: TRBD1; CDR3 protein: CASSLAEGTGPNEQYF
V gene: TRBV7-9; J gene: TRBJ1-2; D gene: TRBD1; CDR3 protein: CASSLGGQGSGYTF
V gene: TRBV23-1; J gene: TRBJ2-7; D gene: NA; CDR3 protein: CASSQNGVLSYEQYF
V gene: TRBV2; J gene: TRBJ2-5; D gene: NA; CDR3 protein: CASSGVGGYQETQYF
V gene: TRBV29-1; J gene: TRBJ2-2; D gene: NA; CDR3 protein: CSVDGANTGELFF
V gene: TRBV9; J gene: TRBJ2-1; D gene: TRBD2; CDR3 protein: CASSPKRSSGTYNEQFF
V gene: TRBV18; J gene: TRBJ2-7; D gene: NA; CDR3 protein: CASSPSRDEQYF
V gene: TRBV29-1; J gene: TRBJ2-2; D gene: NA; CDR3 protein: CSVEFFGRSGELFF
V gene: TRBV6-1; J gene: TRBJ2-6; D gene: NA; CDR3 protein: CASSENQFVSSGANVLTF
V gene: TRBV5-4; J gene: TRBJ1-1; D gene: NA; CDR3 protein: CASSLGAGTNTEAFF
V gene: TRBV19; J gene: TRBJ1-1; D gene: NA; CDR3 protein: CASSSGGVNAEAFF
V gene: TRBV27; J gene: TRBJ2-7; D gene: TRBD1; CDR3 protein: CASSSSRDRFEQYF
V gene: TRBV18; J gene: TRBJ1-2; D gene: TRBD1; CDR3 protein: CASSPYRGNYGYTF
V gene: TRBV10-3; J gene: NA; D gene: NA; CDR3 protein: CAISESSKGNYEQYF
V gene: TRBV7-9; J gene: TRBJ2-1; D gene: TRBD2; CDR3 protein: CASSSRLAGGYNEQFF
V gene: TRBV19; J gene: TRBJ2-3; D gene: NA; CDR3 protein: CASSMRLDSVGTDTQYF
V gene: TRBV30; J gene: TRBJ1-4; D gene: TRBD1; CDR3 protein: CAWSSGQGNRKLFF
V gene: TRBV7-9; J gene: TRBJ1-3; D gene: NA; CDR3 protein: CASSWQAYSGNTIYF
V gene: TRBV2; J gene: TRBJ2-7; D gene: TRBD2; CDR3 protein: CASSVLAGGPDEQYF
V gene: TRBV15; J gene: TRBJ2-7; D gene: NA; CDR3 protein: CATSRESRGDYEQYF
V gene: TRBV7-9; J gene: TRBJ1-1; D gene: NA; CDR3 protein: CASTGEMKAFF
V gene: TRBV19; J gene: TRBJ2-1; D gene: NA; CDR3 protein: CASSIERGAYNEQFF
V gene: TRBV5-6; J gene: TRBJ2-1; D gene: NA; CDR3 protein: CASSLRGREYRYNEQFF
V gene: TRBV4-2; J gene: TRBJ2-2; D gene: NA; CDR3 protein: CASSQDPGPDTGELFF
V gene: TRBV25-1; J gene: TRBJ1-3; D gene: TRBD1; CDR3 protein: CASSEFSYRGAGNTIYF
V gene: TRBV6-4; J gene: TRBJ2-1; D gene: NA; CDR3 protein: CASSDSPSGEQFF
V gene: TRBV6-6; J gene: TRBJ2-7; D gene: TRBD1; CDR3 protein: CASSYSGTGPQLEQYF
V gene: TRBV6-5; J gene: TRBJ1-6; D gene: NA; CDR3 protein: CASSYLGGADSPLHF
V gene: TRBV6-1; J gene: TRBJ1-4; D gene: TRBD1; CDR3 protein: CASSERQGPNEKLFF
V gene: TRBV5-4; J gene: TRBJ1-2; D gene: NA; CDR3 protein: CASSLAIQEQGGYTF
V gene: TRBV20-1; J gene: TRBJ2-1; D gene: NA; CDR3 protein: CSAERNEQFF
V gene: TRBV4-1; J gene: TRBJ2-5; D gene: TRBD2; CDR3 protein: CASSQDEAGAREQYF
V gene: TRBV25-1; J gene: TRBJ2-7; D gene: TRBD2; CDR3 protein: CASSGYQAGPAYEQYF
V gene: TRBV6-4; J gene: TRBJ1-1; D gene: NA; CDR3 protein: CASSRTADTEAFF
V gene: TRBV29-1; J gene: TRBJ1-2; D gene: NA; CDR3 protein: CSVQHGGQRHGYTF
V gene: TRBV11-2; J gene: TRBJ2-2; D gene: NA; CDR3 protein: CASSLAGWPGELFF